This note documents a single TCR beta chain sequence. CDR3 length: 14 amino acids. The junction had 9 bases not matched to a gene; V was cut back by 4 bases and J by 8 bases. Germline lookup yields CDR1 SGHDT and CDR2 YYEEEE. The data are from a study of blood T cell repertoires in COVID-19. Study-wide context: The United States, Italy and Spain supplied acute and convalescent COVID-19 samples. PBMCs, B-cell-depleted T cells, or T cells were the source of the cDNA or gDNA that made up the material.

How the authors handled the data: Amplification from reference gene primers served as the basis for estimated nucleated cell counts. Clones were sequenced by immunoSEQ multiplex PCR, and TCRdb holds only the in-frame ones, with some missing. Clonal size and the V and J genes are those of that table, whereas D and trimming came from the DNA. The sample yields around 180,000 clones, roughly 90% seen once. The chain is built from TRBV5-6 and TRBJ1-2; 9 bases agree with TRBD1. The source is a man between 60 and 75 years old with acute or convalescent COVID-19. The sample taken for sequencing was peripheral blood. Here the CDR3 DNA reads TGTGCCAGCAGCAGTGGGACAGGGTTCGCCGGCTACACCTTC. Translating gives CASSSGTGFAGYTF.